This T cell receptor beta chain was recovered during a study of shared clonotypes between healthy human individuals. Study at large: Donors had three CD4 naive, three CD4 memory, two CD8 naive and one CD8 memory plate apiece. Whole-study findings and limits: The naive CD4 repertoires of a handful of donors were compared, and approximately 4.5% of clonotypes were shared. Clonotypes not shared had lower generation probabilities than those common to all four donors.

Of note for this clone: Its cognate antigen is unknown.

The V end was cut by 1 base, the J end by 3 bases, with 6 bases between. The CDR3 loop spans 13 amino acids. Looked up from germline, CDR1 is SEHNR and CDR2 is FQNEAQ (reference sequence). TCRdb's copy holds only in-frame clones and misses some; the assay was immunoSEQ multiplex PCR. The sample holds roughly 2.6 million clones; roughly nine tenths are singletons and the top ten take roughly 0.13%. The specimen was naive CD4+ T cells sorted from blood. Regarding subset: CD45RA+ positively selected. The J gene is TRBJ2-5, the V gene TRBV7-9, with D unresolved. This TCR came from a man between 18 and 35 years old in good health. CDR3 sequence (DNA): TGTGCCAGCAGCTTAGACTTGGAAGAGACCCAGTACTTC. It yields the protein CASSLDLEETQYF. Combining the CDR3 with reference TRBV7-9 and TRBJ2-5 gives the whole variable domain DTGVSQNPRHKITKRGQNVTFRCDPISEHNRLYWYRQTLGQGPEFLTYFQNEAQLEKSRLLSDRFSAERPKGSFSTLEIQRTEQGDSAMYLCASSLDLEETQYFGPGTRLLVL.